The 11 T cell receptor beta chains below were found in one sample sequenced in a study of blood T cell repertoires in COVID-19. The method was immunoSEQ multiplex PCR; TCRdb's version includes in-frame clones alone and lacks a portion of them. The profile shows about 480,000 clones, around nine tenths of them singletons. Sequencing was carried out using peripheral blood. The receptors shown here come from a woman aged 50 to 60 with COVID-19, enrolled during active disease.

The V gene is TRBV29-1, the J gene TRBJ1-2; D unresolved. V was clipped by 6 bases and J by 1 base, with 15 bases between them. This CDR3 has 14 residues. Germline CDR1 and CDR2: SQVTM and ANQGSEA. The CDR3 loop reads CSVGTAFDNYGYTF. The CDR3 coding sequence is TGCAGCGTAGGAACAGCTTTCGATAACTATGGCTACACCTTC.

The chain uses TRBV12-3 or TRBV12-4 and TRBJ1-5, with D possibly TRBD1 on 5 matching bases. Trimming removed 2 bases from V and 6 bases from J, with 8 bases in between. This CDR3 has 13 amino acids. The CDR3 DNA sequence: TGTGCCAGCAGTTTAAGTCAGGGTCAGCCCCAGCATTTT. Amino acids: CASSLSQGQPQHF.

About this clone itself: This CDR3 is also generated by other DNA sequences in the sample. The chain combines TRBV7-2 with TRBJ1-3; D uncertain. CDR3 size: 15 residues. V gave up 4 bases and J gave up 1 base, with 11 bases separating them. Germline loops: CDR1 SGHTA, CDR2 FQGNSA. The DNA of the CDR3 is TGTGCCAGCAGCTCCACCTCGGGATCTGGAAACACCATATATTTT. Protein: CASSSTSGSGNTIYF.

This chain links TRBV6-5 with TRBJ1-2; TRBD1 matches at 10 bases. The CDR3 consists of 13 residues. Germline V gene data show CDR1 as MNHEY and CDR2 as SVGAGI. V shed 6 bases and J 7 bases; nucleotides not matched to a gene: 5. CDR3 DNA sequence: TGTGCCAGCAGGCAGGGACAGGGGTTTGGCTACACCTTC. It codes for CASRQGQGFGYTF.

CDR3 DNA: TGTGCCTGTACGACAAGGGGTTCGGGAAACACCATATATTTT. It is translated as CACTTRGSGNTIYF. This chain links TRBV30 with TRBJ1-3; D may be TRBD1 (5 bases). With 6 bases removed from V and 4 bases from J, the gap between germline ends came to 16 bases. The CDR3 consists of 14 residues. The V gene's germline CDR1 is GTSNPN and CDR2 SVGIG (reference sequence).

This clone has only one observation. This chain links TRBV3-1 (or the pseudogene TRBV3-2) with TRBJ1-2; 8 positions agree with TRBD1. The CDR3 covers 12 residues. Germline V CDR1 and CDR2: LGHDT, YNNKEL (reference sequence). After removal of 2 bases from V and 7 bases from J, the junction contained 0 bases not matched to a gene. The CDR3 bases are TGTGCCAGCAGCCAAACAGGGGGTGGCTACACCTTC. Amino acid sequence: CASSQTGGGYTF.

V gene TRBV5-5 combines with J gene TRBJ2-7; D perhaps matches TRBD2 (5 bases). This CDR3 region has 13 residues. V shed 5 bases and J shed 4 bases, with 13 bases lying between them. From germline, CDR1 is SGHKS and CDR2 YYEKEE (reference sequence). The CDR3 is CASSLSPGYEQYF. The CDR3, as DNA: TGTGCCAGCAGTTTATCCCCGGGGTACGAGCAGTACTTC.

V gene TRBV30 combines with J gene TRBJ2-1, with TRBD2 identical over 7 bases. V shed 2 bases and J 2 bases; nucleotides not matched to a gene: 3. Looked up from germline, CDR1 is GTSNPN and CDR2 is SVGIG (reference sequence). CDR3 length equals 14 residues. The CDR3 nucleotides are TGTGCCTGGAGTCTTCTAGCGGCCTACAATGAGCAGTTCTTC. It is translated as CAWSLLAAYNEQFF.

The chain links TRBV6-5 to TRBJ1-6, with a weak D call TRBD1 (5 bases). The CDR3 loop spans 15 amino acids. Germline V gives CDR1 MNHEY, CDR2 SVGAGI. V was pared by 0 bases and J by 8 bases, with 11 bases between. For the CDR3, the DNA is TGTGCCAGCAGTTACTCCCGCAGGGCGCATTCACCCCTCCACTTT. It yields the protein CASSYSRRAHSPLHF.

CDR3 nucleotide sequence: TGTGCCAGCGCGGGACTAGCGGGGGGGCTCCAGGGGCAGTACTTC. Its translation: CASAGLAGGLQGQYF. V and J are TRBV6-5 and TRBJ2-7, with 16 bases that match TRBD2. Germline CDR1 is MNHEY and CDR2 is SVGAGI. The V and J ends lost 8 bases and 9 bases, in that order; junction bases with no gene match: 10. The CDR3 contains 15 residues.

This sequence joins TRBV28 and TRBJ2-7, with 7 bases identical to TRBD1. CDR1 and CDR2 from the germline V gene are MDHEN and SYDVKM. This CDR3 is 14 amino acids long. V lost 3 bases and J lost 3; bases outside the gene matches: 5. CDR3 in amino acids: CASSLGQQNYEQYF. CDR3 sequence (DNA): TGTGCCAGCAGTTTGGGACAGCAAAACTACGAGCAGTACTTC.